This passage covers 30 T cell receptor beta chains from one sample sequenced in a study of blood T cell repertoires in COVID-19 (dated by TCRdb to 2018 to 2021). Receptor amplification or capture employed the immunoSEQ multiplex PCR assay. The source is immuneACCESS, and TCRdb retained only in-frame sequences with V and J called. Part of the clones is not carried over; for the studies checked, unresolved V genes explain less than half of this, and the remainder is unexplained. The sample table contains roughly 150,000 clones; only one count was recorded for approximately 86% of them. The ten most abundant clones make up 6.9% of the sample. The material sequenced was peripheral blood. The receptors derive from a man at least 80 years old with COVID-19, enrolled during active disease.

The chain joins TRBV7-9 to TRBJ1-3; 7 nucleotides agree with TRBD1. The V and J ends lost 4 bases and 0 bases, in that order; junction bases with no gene match: 3. This CDR3 has 15 residues. Germline V gives CDR1 SEHNR, CDR2 FQNEAQ (reference sequence). The CDR3 sequence: CASSYDRASGNTIYF. The CDR3 DNA reads TGTGCCAGCAGCTATGACAGGGCCTCTGGAAACACCATATATTTT.

This clone was seen a handful of times. The chain carries TRBV12-5 and TRBJ1-1; no definite D call. Germline V lookup: CDR1 LGHNT, CDR2 FRNRAP. The CDR3 runs 12 residues. V lost 6 bases, J lost 9 bases, and 14 bases lay in between. This CDR3 is CASGPEGLKAFF. DNA of the CDR3: TGTGCTAGTGGCCCGGAGGGCTTGAAAGCTTTCTTT.

V gene TRBV27 combines with J gene TRBJ1-1; 7 positions match TRBD1. Germline values: CDR1 MNHEY, CDR2 SMNVEV (reference sequence). This CDR3 has 15 amino acids. The V segment lost 9 bases and the J segment 2 bases; nucleotides outside the gene matches: 12. In DNA form, the CDR3 reads TGTGCCAGTTTAAGGGACAGAAGAAGAAACACTGAAGCTTTCTTT. Its protein product is CASLRDRRRNTEAFF.

This chain joins TRBV28 and TRBJ1-2, with 8 nucleotides matching TRBD1. The CDR3 has 16 residues. The germline V gene encodes CDR1 MDHEN and CDR2 SYDVKM. The V segment lost 1 base and the J segment 4 bases; nucleotides outside the gene matches: 8. DNA of the CDR3: TGTGCCAGCAGTTTATCAGTCGGACAGGGCCCCTATGGCTACACCTTC. As protein: CASSLSVGQGPYGYTF.

V and J are TRBV6-5 and TRBJ1-2; D gene uncertain. The V and J ends lost 6 bases and 8 bases respectively, with 13 bases between them. The CDR3 spans 12 residues. Germline lookup yields CDR1 MNHEY and CDR2 SVGAGI. The CDR3 loop reads CASRNSIEGYTF. The CDR3 nucleotides are TGTGCCAGCAGAAACAGTATAGAGGGCTACACCTTC.

In its sample, this clone was seen once. This rearrangement joins TRBV3-1 (or the pseudogene TRBV3-2) to TRBJ2-1; TRBD1 agrees at 11 bases. The trim removed 6 bases at V and 6 bases at J, leaving 1 base unmatched. The germline V gene has CDR1 LGHDT and CDR2 YNNKEL (reference sequence). The CDR3 loop spans 13 amino acids. The CDR3 loop reads CASRGTGGNEQFF. CDR3 DNA sequence: TGTGCCAGCAGAGGGACAGGGGGCAATGAGCAGTTCTTC.

The chain is built from TRBV5-1 and TRBJ1-1; 10 bases are shared with TRBD1. Looked up from germline, CDR1 is SGHRS and CDR2 is YFSETQ. V lost 5 bases, J lost 1 base, and 2 bases stayed unmatched. The CDR3 is made up of 14 amino acids. This chain's CDR3 is CASRRQGANTEAFF. The CDR3 nucleotides are TGCGCCAGCAGGAGACAGGGGGCGAACACTGAAGCTTTCTTT.

Worth noting for this clone: Relative to the germline gene, one junction end is altered; a read error may explain this. The V and J genes are TRBV7-8 and TRBJ1-1; 11 bases line up with TRBD1. The CDR3 length is 15 residues. Germline V gene lookup returns CDR1 SGHVS and CDR2 FQNEAQ. The CDR3 region is CASNLAGTGGTEAFF. CDR3 nucleotides: TGTGCCAGCAACTTAGCTGGGACAGGGGGTACTGAAGCTTTCTTT.

This clone was picked up one time. The chain couples TRBV4-3 to TRBJ2-2, with 7 positions matching TRBD1. Trimming removed 0 bases from V and 7 bases from J; junction bases left unmatched: 2. Germline V gives CDR1 LGHNA, CDR2 YSLEER. The CDR3 runs 14 residues. CDR3 DNA sequence: TGCGCCAGCAGCCAAGAACAGGGGCACGGGGAGCTGTTTTTT. Its protein product is CASSQEQGHGELFF.

The chain carries TRBV5-6 and TRBJ1-2, with 7 bases lining up with TRBD1. V lost 5 bases to trimming and J lost 4 bases; unmatched junction nucleotides: 11. Germline CDR1 is SGHDT and CDR2 is YYEEEE. This CDR3 has 15 residues. The CDR3 DNA reads TGTGCCAGCAGGCCGGCCTCAGGGGGACTCTATGGCTACACCTTC. Amino acid sequence: CASRPASGGLYGYTF.

This chain links TRBV2 with TRBJ1-1; D is unresolved. CDR1 is SNHLY, CDR2 FYNNEI, per germline. The CDR3 consists of 12 residues. V was cut by 4 bases and J by 5 bases, with 8 bases left in between. This CDR3 is CASSGGVTEAFF. The CDR3 DNA is TGTGCCAGCAGTGGCGGGGTTACTGAAGCTTTCTTT.

This chain uses TRBV2 with TRBJ1-4, with 9 positions matching TRBD1. Losses at the gene ends were 6 bases for V and 6 bases for J; bases not matched to a gene: 5. The CDR3 runs to 14 residues. CDR1 is SNHLY and CDR2 is FYNNEI in the germline V gene. CDR3 amino acids: CASSFDRGYEKLFF. As DNA, the CDR3 is TGTGCCAGCAGCTTCGACAGGGGGTATGAAAAACTGTTTTTT.

The chain couples TRBV28 to TRBJ1-1; unclear D gene. The CDR3 is 11 residues long. The V end lost 2 bases, the J end lost 11 bases, and 9 bases lay between the germline ends. CDR1 and CDR2 (germline): MDHEN, SYDVKM. The CDR3 loop reads CASSLVGRAFF. The DNA for the CDR3 is TGTGCCAGCAGTTTAGTAGGGAGGGCTTTCTTT.

The chain combines TRBV10-3 with TRBJ1-4; 8 bases are a match to TRBD1. The V gene end was trimmed by 8 bases and the J gene end by 4 bases; junction bases not matched to a gene: 6. The CDR3 sequence is 14 residues long. Per germline, CDR1 ENHRY and CDR2 SYGVKD. The CDR3 is CAIAQGAGNEKLFF. The CDR3 DNA is TGTGCCATCGCGCAGGGGGCGGGTAATGAAAAACTGTTTTTT.

The rearrangement uses TRBV2 and TRBJ2-5; 11 bases map to TRBD2. The CDR3 covers 15 residues. CDR1 and CDR2 from the germline V gene are SNHLY and FYNNEI. With 5 bases clipped from V and 2 bases from J, the junction kept 4 bases outside the gene matches. The CDR3 spells CASSPTSGGQETQYF. CDR3 sequence (DNA): TGTGCCAGCAGTCCAACTAGCGGGGGACAAGAGACCCAGTACTTC. The full variable domain, its missing parts supplied by reference TRBV2 and TRBJ2-5, is EPEVTQTPSHQVTQMGQEVILRCVPISNHLYFYWYRQILGQKVEFLVSFYNNEISEKSEIFDDQFSVERPDGSNFTLKIRSTKLEDSAMYFCASSPTSGGQETQYFGPGTRLLVL.

The gene calls are TRBV15 and TRBJ2-1, with 11 bases identical to TRBD1. The V and J ends lost 4 bases and 4 bases, in that order; junction bases with no gene match: 6. Germline CDR1 and CDR2: LNHNV and YYDKDF (reference sequence). The CDR3 sequence is 16 residues long. CDR3: CATSTIGQGAYNEQFF. CDR3 in DNA: TGTGCCACCAGCACCATAGGACAGGGGGCGTACAATGAGCAGTTCTTC.

This chain uses TRBV6-2 or TRBV6-3 with TRBJ1-4; no clear D. The CDR3 extends over 16 amino acids. V was trimmed by 4 bases and J by 0 bases, leaving 12 bases between them. The germline gives CDR1 MNHEY, CDR2 SVGEGT. The CDR3 region is CASSSTRQATNEKLFF. In DNA form, the CDR3 reads TGTGCCAGCAGTTCTACTCGGCAGGCAACTAATGAAAAACTGTTTTTT.

The chain links TRBV11-3 to TRBJ2-5; TRBD2 agrees at 7 bases. V dropped 4 bases and J dropped 10; count of bases not matched to a gene: 6. The V gene's germline CDR1 is SGHNT and CDR2 YENEEA. This CDR3 is built from 12 residues. The CDR3 DNA reads as TGTGCCAGCAGCTCCACTAGCGTCAGCCAGTACTTC. Protein product: CASSSTSVSQYF.

The chain carries TRBV11-3 and TRBJ2-5; D perhaps matches TRBD1 (5 bases). V was cut by 1 base and J by 5 bases, with 11 bases left in between. Looked up from germline, CDR1 is SGHNT and CDR2 is YENEEA. The CDR3 consists of 14 residues. As DNA, the CDR3 is TGTGCCAGCAGCTTAGCTCCAGGGTCGGAGACCCAGTACTTC. Protein sequence: CASSLAPGSETQYF.

This clone was seen only a few times. The genes are TRBV6-5 and TRBJ1-6; 7 nucleotides line up with TRBD1. CDR1 and CDR2 (germline): MNHEY, SVGAGI. This CDR3 is built from 15 residues. Losses at the gene ends were 2 bases for V and 6 bases for J; bases not matched to a gene: 4. The CDR3 DNA follows: TGTGCCAGCAGTTACAGTACAGGGGTTAATTCACCCCTCCACTTT. Protein product: CASSYSTGVNSPLHF.

The chain employs TRBV28 and TRBJ1-5; unclear D gene. V was pared by 5 bases and J by 5 bases, with 10 bases between. The CDR3 runs 13 residues. CDR1 is MDHEN, CDR2 SYDVKM, per germline. The CDR3 DNA follows: TGTGCCAGCAGTCGCTCCCGAGATCAGCCCCAGCATTTT. Translating it yields CASSRSRDQPQHF.

The chain couples TRBV27 to TRBJ2-1; TRBD1 might be the D (5 bases). The CDR3 is 17 amino acids. Germline loops: CDR1 MNHEY, CDR2 SMNVEV (reference sequence). Trimming stripped 0 bases from V and 8 bases from J, with 20 bases between. Here the CDR3 DNA reads TGTGCCAGCAGTTTATCGCTAGGGCAGGGTTTGAGCGATGAGCAGTTCTTC. This translates into CASSLSLGQGLSDEQFF.

The gene calls are TRBV5-1 and TRBJ1-1; tentatively, D is TRBD1 (5 bases). Germline V gene lookup returns CDR1 SGHRS and CDR2 YFSETQ. V was pared by 1 base and J by 5 bases, with 9 bases between. The CDR3 runs to 13 residues. In DNA form, the CDR3 reads TGCGCCAGCAGCTTGACCGGGGGTACTGAAGCTTTCTTT. Its protein product is CASSLTGGTEAFF.

The chain combines TRBV15 with TRBJ1-1, with D possibly being TRBD1 (6 bases). The CDR3 is made up of 15 amino acids. Germline assignment: CDR1 LNHNV and CDR2 YYDKDF (reference sequence). V shed 3 bases and J shed 6 bases, with 17 bases lying between them. CDR3 amino acids: CATSRGAGEGSEAFF. CDR3 bases: TGTGCCACCAGCAGGGGGGCAGGGGAGGGGTCTGAAGCTTTCTTT.

The V gene is TRBV5-8, the J gene TRBJ1-5; the D gene is possibly TRBD1 (5 bases). The CDR3 runs 16 residues. CDR1 and CDR2 (germline): SGHTS, YDEGEE. V lost 3 bases, J lost 5 bases, and 18 bases lay in between. The CDR3 protein is CASSSIPSRAYQPQHF. The CDR3 DNA is TGTGCCAGCAGCTCAATCCCGTCCAGGGCTTATCAGCCCCAGCATTTT.

CDR3 coding DNA: TGTGCCAGCAGCCCTCTCGAAGGGGTCGCTGAAGCTTTCTTT. It codes for CASSPLEGVAEAFF. J is TRBJ1-1 and V is TRBV7-8, with a weak D call TRBD1 (5 bases). CDR1 is SGHVS and CDR2 is FQNEAQ in the germline V gene. The CDR3 sequence is 14 residues long. V was shortened by 5 bases and J by 6 bases, with 16 bases between the two germline ends.

V usage is TRBV4-3 and J usage is TRBJ1-2; TRBD1 is a possible D gene (5 bases). The ends were cut back, 0 bases at V and 5 bases at J, with 10 bases in the middle. CDR1 is LGHNA, CDR2 YSLEER, per germline. CDR3 length: 14 residues. CDR3 sequence reads: CASSQDRGLYGYTF. The CDR3, as DNA: TGCGCCAGCAGCCAAGATCGGGGGTTATATGGCTACACCTTC.

The chain links TRBV19 to TRBJ1-1, with TRBD1 identical over 9 bases. Germline lookup yields CDR1 LNHDA and CDR2 SQIVND (reference sequence). V lost 6 bases and J lost 7; bases outside the gene matches: 12. CDR3 length: 15 amino acids. The CDR3 loop is CASSLIPGQGGEAFF. The DNA for the CDR3 is TGTGCCAGTAGCCTTATTCCGGGACAGGGTGGTGAAGCTTTCTTT.

V is TRBV3-1 (or the pseudogene TRBV3-2) and J is TRBJ1-1; no clear D. The CDR3 consists of 12 residues. The germline gives CDR1 LGHDT, CDR2 YNNKEL (reference sequence). Trimming shortened V by 5 bases and J by 7 bases, and 11 bases separated the two germline ends. This chain's CDR3 is CASSFYHSEAFF. In DNA form, the CDR3 reads TGTGCCAGCAGCTTCTACCACAGTGAAGCTTTCTTT.

The chain links TRBV19 to TRBJ1-2; D not resolved. Germline V gives CDR1 LNHDA, CDR2 SQIVND (reference sequence). The CDR3 extends over 13 amino acids. V was trimmed by 1 base and J by 4 bases, leaving 7 bases between them. The CDR3 spells CASSIGLTYGYTF. In DNA form, the CDR3 reads TGTGCCAGTAGTATAGGACTGACCTATGGCTACACCTTC. Full variable domain (remainder filled in from reference TRBV19 and TRBJ1-2): DGGITQSPKYLFRKEGQNVTLSCEQNLNHDAMYWYRQDPGQGLRLIYYSQIVNDFQKGDIAEGYSVSREKKESFPLTVTSAQKNPTAFYLCASSIGLTYGYTFGSGTRLTVV.